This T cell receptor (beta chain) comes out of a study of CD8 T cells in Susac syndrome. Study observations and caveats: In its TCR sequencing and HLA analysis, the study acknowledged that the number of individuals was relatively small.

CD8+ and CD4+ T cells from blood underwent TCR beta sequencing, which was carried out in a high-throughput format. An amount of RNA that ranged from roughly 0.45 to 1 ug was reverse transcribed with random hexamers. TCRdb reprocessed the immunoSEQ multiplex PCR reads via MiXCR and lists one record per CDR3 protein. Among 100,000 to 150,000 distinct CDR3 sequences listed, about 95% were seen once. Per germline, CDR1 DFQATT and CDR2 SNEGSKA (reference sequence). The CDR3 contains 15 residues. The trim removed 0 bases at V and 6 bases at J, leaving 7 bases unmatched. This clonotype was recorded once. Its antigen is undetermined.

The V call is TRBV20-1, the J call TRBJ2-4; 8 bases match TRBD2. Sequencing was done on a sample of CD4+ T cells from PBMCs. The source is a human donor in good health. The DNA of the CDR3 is TGCAGTGCTAGAGACCGGGAGGGCCGGGGAAACATTCAGTACTTC. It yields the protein CSARDREGRGNIQYF.